This T cell receptor (beta chain) emerged from a study of immune evolution from preneoplasia to lung adenocarcinoma (dated by TCRdb to the early 2020s). Regarding the study in general: The study combined immune gene expression, TCR sequencing and multiplex immunofluorescence to profile immune contexture across lung adenocarcinoma precursors and invasive adenocarcinoma. Resected precursor lesions (AAH, AIS, MIA) and invasive adenocarcinomas were each compared against paired morphologically normal lung tissue. The sample size depended on which specimens were available, not on a prior power calculation. The immune data were integrated with whole exome sequencing and methylation data from the same cohort of nodules. In total, the cohort included 50 to 65 patients with pulmonary nodules, all of whom underwent surgical resection. A total of approximately 56 patients contributed TCR sequencing data. According to the study, around 99 samples were used for TCR sequencing. Class I HLA alleles were inferred from exome data with POLYSOLVER, and allele-specific HLA loss was detected with LOHHLA.

Resection was performed on patients in Japan or China between the mid-2010s and the late 2010s. Two lung cancer pathologists independently confirmed the histologic diagnosis of each case on H&E slides. The AllPrep DNA/RNA FFPE Kit was used to isolate DNA from FFPE tissue. TCR beta CDR3 regions were sequenced from DNA using the immunoSEQ hsTCRbeta Kit. In the paper's pipeline: TCR sequencing data were analysed with the ImmunoSEQ Analyzer. T cell clonality was calculated on productive rearrangements as 1 minus Pielou's evenness. T cell diversity was measured with the inverse Simpson index on productive templates. T cell density was defined as TCR beta template counts normalized to usable DNA, with usable DNA estimated by amplifying and sequencing housekeeping genes. Two-sided Kruskal-Wallis tests were used to compare TCR metrics between histologic stages. TCRdb obtained this table from immuneACCESS and retained in-frame rearrangements with V and J assigned. These tables miss some clones; where compared with another copy, unresolved V genes account for less than half of the shortfall, and the remainder is unexplained. V, J and clone size reflect that table, while D and trimming were determined from the DNA. The sample table holds 6,000 to 8,000 clones, of which 65% to 75% were seen once. The ten largest clones represent 9.8% of the sample.

Worth noting for this clone: Its antigen is currently not known. Base qualities are missing; no much larger clone stands one base away.

The junction carries 15 bases between V and J, which are trimmed by 2 bases and 0 bases respectively. CDR1 and CDR2, per the germline V gene, are SGDLS and YYNGEE. Its CDR3 holds 16 amino acids, cysteine through phenylalanine. Only the CDR3 region is kept as DNA, spanning 48 bases read in frame from base 1. Overall study outcomes, separate from this receptor: Because all patients were from Japan and China, applicability to Western populations was uncertain. Clonality was highest in normal lung, while later-stage lesions appeared to show lower clonality but higher T cell density and diversity. The highest top T cell clone frequencies were observed in normal lung, and a progressive decrease in top T cell clone frequencies appeared to occur from AAH through AIS, MIA and invasive adenocarcinoma. The findings rested on association rather than direct causation, and larger cohorts with long-term follow-up and longitudinal biopsies were considered necessary.

This clonotype was obtained from a donor older than 65 with lung adenocarcinoma. Sequenced sample: FFPE adjacent normal lung tissue. The chain uses TRBV9 and TRBJ2-7; a tentative D match to TRBD2 spans 6 bases. In nucleotide form, the sequence is TGTGCCAGCAGCGTGACCCCCCTAGCGAACTCCTACGAGCAGTACTTC. Protein translation: CASSVTPLANSYEQYF.